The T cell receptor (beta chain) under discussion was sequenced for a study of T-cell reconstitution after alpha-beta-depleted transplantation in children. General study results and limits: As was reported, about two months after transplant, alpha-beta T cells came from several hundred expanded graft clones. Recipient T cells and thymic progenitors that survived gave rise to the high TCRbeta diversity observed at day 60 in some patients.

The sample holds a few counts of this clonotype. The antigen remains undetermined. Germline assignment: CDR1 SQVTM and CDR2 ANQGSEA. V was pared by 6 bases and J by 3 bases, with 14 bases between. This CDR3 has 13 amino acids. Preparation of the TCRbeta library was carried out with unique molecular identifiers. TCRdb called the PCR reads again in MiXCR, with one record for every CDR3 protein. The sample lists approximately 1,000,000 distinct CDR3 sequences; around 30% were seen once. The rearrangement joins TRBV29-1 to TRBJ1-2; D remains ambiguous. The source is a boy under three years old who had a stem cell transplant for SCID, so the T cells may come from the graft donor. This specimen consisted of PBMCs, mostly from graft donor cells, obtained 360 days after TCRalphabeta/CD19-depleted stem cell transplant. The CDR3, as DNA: TGCAGCGTGTCGAAGGGTACCCACTATGGCTACACCTTC. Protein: CSVSKGTHYGYTF.